The 21 T cell receptor beta chains presented below share a single source sample, sequenced in a study of beta chain features in type 1 diabetes. The sequenced template was cDNA made from the entire isolated RNA. Repertoires were generated with immunoSEQ multiplex PCR, while TCRdb's copy carries only in-frame clones and drops some. This table has approximately 40,000 clones, approximately 49% appearing once. Sequencing was done on a sample of stem cell memory CD4+ T cells from blood. The receptors come from a woman aged 25 to 39 in good health.

This chain uses TRBV12-5 with TRBJ2-1; 9 bases line up with TRBD2. With V trimmed by 2 bases and J by 5 bases, 13 bases remained unmatched. Germline V gene lookup returns CDR1 LGHNT and CDR2 FRNRAP. The CDR3 totals 18 residues. This CDR3 reads CASGLLVAGEGPDNEQFF. The CDR3 region has the DNA TGTGCTAGTGGTTTGCTGGTAGCGGGAGAAGGACCCGACAATGAGCAGTTCTTC.

J is TRBJ2-7 and V is TRBV7-8, with 11 positions matching TRBD1. CDR3 length: 14 amino acids. V was clipped by 5 bases and J by 5 bases; unmatched bases: 5. CDR1 SGHVS and CDR2 FQNEAQ come from the germline V gene. This CDR3 is CASSRDRGFHEQYF. In DNA form, the CDR3 reads TGTGCCAGCAGCCGGGACAGGGGGTTCCACGAGCAGTACTTC.

This clone has more than one count but fewer than ten. CDR3 amino acids: CASSPEQWKTEAFF. The CDR3 nucleotides read TGTGCCAGCAGCCCAGAACAGTGGAAAACTGAAGCTTTCTTT. The rearrangement links TRBV7-9 to TRBJ1-1; the D is unclear. The CDR3 is 14 amino acids. The V gene lost 5 bases and the J gene lost 5 bases, with 15 bases spanning the gap. The germline V gene encodes CDR1 SEHNR and CDR2 FQNEAQ (reference sequence).

The chain has TRBV29-1 and TRBJ2-1; TRBD2 agrees at 7 bases. Germline CDR1 SQVTM, CDR2 ANQGSEA. This CDR3 comprises 14 residues. V dropped 7 bases and J dropped 3; count of bases not matched to a gene: 9. DNA of the CDR3: TGCAGCGGGGGGGGGTGGCAAAACTACAATGAGCAGTTCTTC. This translates into CSGGGWQNYNEQFF.

The V call is TRBV19, the J call TRBJ2-2; D is perhaps TRBD2 (5 bases). Germline V gives CDR1 LNHDA, CDR2 SQIVND (reference sequence). The CDR3 is 13 residues long. Trimming removed 4 bases from V and 6 bases from J, with 9 bases in between. The CDR3 protein is CASSTRAAGELFF. The CDR3 DNA sequence: TGTGCCAGTAGTACGCGGGCGGCCGGGGAGCTGTTTTTT.

The chain uses TRBV15 and TRBJ2-1; D perhaps matches TRBD2 (6 bases). The CDR3 loop spans 16 amino acids. Germline V CDR1 and CDR2: LNHNV, YYDKDF (reference sequence). V gave up 8 bases and J gave up 3 bases, with 20 bases separating them. The CDR3 protein is CATRSQTAGHYNEQFF. The CDR3 bases are TGTGCCACCCGATCACAAACGGCGGGGCACTACAATGAGCAGTTCTTC.

V usage is TRBV2 and J usage is TRBJ1-5; 7 bases fit TRBD1. The ends lost 6 bases at V and 6 bases at J; junction bases unmatched: 5. This CDR3 contains 13 residues. CDR1 SNHLY and CDR2 FYNNEI come from the germline V gene. CDR3 bases: TGTGCCAGCAGCCAGACAGGGAGTCAGCCCCAGCATTTT. Amino acids: CASSQTGSQPQHF.

In this sample, this clone turned up a few times. The chain uses TRBV28 and TRBJ1-1; 9 bases agree with TRBD1. This CDR3 region has 14 residues. Trimming removed 7 bases from V and 5 bases from J; junction bases left unmatched: 8. CDR1 is MDHEN and CDR2 is SYDVKM in the germline V gene. The CDR3 DNA sequence: TGTGCCAGCAATACCGGGACAGGGAGAACTGAAGCTTTCTTT. It encodes CASNTGTGRTEAFF. The full variable domain, rest sourced from reference TRBV28 and TRBJ1-1, is DVKVTQSSRYLVKRTGEKVFLECVQDMDHENMFWYRQDPGLGLRLIYFSYDVKMKEKGDIPEGYSVSREKKERFSLILESASTNQTSMYLCASNTGTGRTEAFFGQGTRLTVV.

The rearrangement links TRBV7-9 to TRBJ1-1, with D uncertain. Germline V gene lookup returns CDR1 SEHNR and CDR2 FQNEAQ (reference sequence). CDR3 size: 14 residues. Deletions cut 5 bases from V and 3 bases from J, with 13 bases between. The CDR3 nucleotides read TGTGCCAGCAGCCGCGCCCCCGGAGACACTGAAGCTTTCTTT. Its protein is CASSRAPGDTEAFF.

In its sample, this clone was seen a few times. The rearrangement joins TRBV10-3 to TRBJ2-5, with 14 nucleotides matching TRBD2. This CDR3 is 18 amino acids long. V lost 0 bases to trimming and J lost 2 bases; unmatched junction nucleotides: 5. The germline V gene encodes CDR1 ENHRY and CDR2 SYGVKD. The CDR3 DNA reads as TGTGCCATCAGTGAGTCTGGACTAGCGGGAGGAGGGCAAGAGACCCAGTACTTC. Its translation: CAISESGLAGGGQETQYF.

This clone came up a few times. V and J are TRBV29-1 and TRBJ2-6, with unresolved D. Germline assignment: CDR1 SQVTM and CDR2 ANQGSEA. With 7 bases removed from V and 0 bases from J, the gap between germline ends came to 10 bases. The CDR3 contains 14 residues. Written as DNA, the CDR3 is TGCAGCGCCGTGGAGAGCTCTGGGGCCAACGTCCTGACTTTC. Residues: CSAVESSGANVLTF.

The gene calls are TRBV5-1 and TRBJ2-1; D is undetermined. The germline V gene encodes CDR1 SGHRS and CDR2 YFSETQ. CDR3 size: 13 residues. V was pared by 0 bases and J by 6 bases, with 7 bases between. CDR3 coding DNA: TGCGCCAGCAGCTTGGGCCCTACCAATGAGCAGTTCTTC. This codes for CASSLGPTNEQFF.

The sample holds a few counts of this clone. This chain links TRBV5-6 with TRBJ2-7; D uncertain. CDR3 length: 13 amino acids. The germline CDR1 and CDR2 sequences are SGHDT and YYEEEE. V shed 5 bases and J shed 2 bases, with 11 bases lying between them. CDR3 residues: CASRYLGAYEQYF. The CDR3 DNA follows: TGTGCCAGCAGATACCTAGGAGCCTACGAGCAGTACTTC.

V is TRBV11-2 and J is TRBJ2-1; TRBD2 matches at 11 bases. The germline V gene has CDR1 SGHAT and CDR2 FQNNGV. The CDR3 loop spans 14 amino acids. V lost 1 base to trimming and J lost 9 bases; unmatched junction nucleotides: 2. CDR3 protein: CASSLALAGVEQFF. The CDR3 DNA follows: TGTGCCAGCAGCTTAGCACTAGCGGGAGTTGAGCAGTTCTTC.

This clone was recorded a few times. This chain uses TRBV21-1 with TRBJ1-1; TRBD1 is taken as the D call from the table, unchecked against the DNA. TRBV21-1 is tagged as a pseudogene. The CDR3 is 14 amino acids. CDR3 protein: CASRSGTGFTEAFF. For the CDR3, the DNA is TGTGCCAGCAGATCCGGGACAGGGTTCACTGAAGCTTTCTTT.

This clone has only one observation. This chain's CDR3 is CSVLGTGGPRDTQYF. CDR3 DNA: TGCAGCGTTCTCGGGACAGGGGGCCCCAGGGATACGCAGTATTTT. V and J are TRBV29-1 and TRBJ2-3, with 12 bases matching TRBD1. In germline, CDR1 is SQVTM, CDR2 ANQGSEA. The CDR3 has 15 residues. Unmatched junction bases numbered 9, after V lost 5 bases and J lost 6 bases.

The rearrangement joins TRBV11-2 to TRBJ2-7; TRBD1 matches 9 bases. Germline V gene data show CDR1 as SGHAT and CDR2 as FQNNGV. The CDR3 is 15 amino acids. With V trimmed by 3 bases and J by 3 bases, 6 bases remained unmatched. In nucleotides, the CDR3 is TGTGCCAGCAGCTTTTCCGGGGACAGGGTCTACGAGCAGTACTTC. This translates into CASSFSGDRVYEQYF.

This clone has a handful of counts. The chain is built from TRBV6-5 and TRBJ2-7; TRBD2 agrees at 9 bases. The CDR3 is 14 amino acids. Trimming cost V 8 bases and J 0 bases; bases outside gene matches: 5. Germline-derived CDR1 and CDR2 are MNHEY and SVGAGI. In nucleotides, the CDR3 is TGTGCCAGCGGAAATAGCGGGAGCTCCTACGAGCAGTACTTC. It yields the protein CASGNSGSSYEQYF.

The chain joins TRBV6-6 to TRBJ2-5; TRBD2 matches 8 bases. The CDR3 contains 14 residues. Germline lookup yields CDR1 MNHNY and CDR2 SVGAGI (reference sequence). Trimming at V came to 6 bases and at J to 4 bases, leaving 7 bases not matched to a gene. This CDR3 reads CASRTGLAGETQYF. In DNA, the CDR3 is TGTGCCAGCAGGACCGGGCTAGCGGGAGAGACCCAGTACTTC.

This clone has just one count. J is TRBJ2-3 and V is TRBV6-5; 8 bases map to TRBD2. Trimming at V came to 6 bases and at J to 2 bases, leaving 7 bases not matched to a gene. This CDR3 comprises 15 residues. The germline V gene has CDR1 MNHEY and CDR2 SVGAGI. CDR3 sequence reads: CASRQAGAHTDTQYF. The CDR3, as DNA: TGTGCCAGCAGACAAGCGGGAGCACACACAGATACGCAGTATTTT.

The V gene is TRBV25-1, the J gene TRBJ2-1; TRBD2 aligns across 12 bases. The length of the CDR3 is 18 residues. In germline, CDR1 is MGHDK, CDR2 SYGVNS. The trim removed 1 base at V and 7 bases at J, leaving 11 bases unmatched. CDR3 bases: TGTGCCAGCAGTGAATCTAATGCGGGACTAGCGGGTTTAAATGAGCAGTTCTTC. Its protein is CASSESNAGLAGLNEQFF.